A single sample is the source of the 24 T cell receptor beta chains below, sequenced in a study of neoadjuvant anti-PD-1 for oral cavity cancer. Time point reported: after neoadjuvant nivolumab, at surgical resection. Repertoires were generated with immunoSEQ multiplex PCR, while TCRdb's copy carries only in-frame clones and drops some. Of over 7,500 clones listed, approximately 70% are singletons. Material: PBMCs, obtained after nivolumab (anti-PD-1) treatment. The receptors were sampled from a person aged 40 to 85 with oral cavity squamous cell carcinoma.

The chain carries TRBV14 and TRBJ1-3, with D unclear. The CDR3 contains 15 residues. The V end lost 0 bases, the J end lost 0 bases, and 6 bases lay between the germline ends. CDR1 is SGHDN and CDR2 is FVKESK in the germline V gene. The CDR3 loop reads CASSQELPSGNTIYF. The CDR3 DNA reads TGTGCCAGCAGCCAAGAACTCCCCTCTGGAAACACCATATATTTT.

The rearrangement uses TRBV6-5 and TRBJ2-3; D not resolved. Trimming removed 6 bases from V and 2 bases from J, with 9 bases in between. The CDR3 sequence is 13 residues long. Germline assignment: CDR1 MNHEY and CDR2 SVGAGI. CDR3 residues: CASRDPFTDTQYF. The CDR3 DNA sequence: TGTGCCAGCAGGGACCCCTTCACAGATACGCAGTATTTT.

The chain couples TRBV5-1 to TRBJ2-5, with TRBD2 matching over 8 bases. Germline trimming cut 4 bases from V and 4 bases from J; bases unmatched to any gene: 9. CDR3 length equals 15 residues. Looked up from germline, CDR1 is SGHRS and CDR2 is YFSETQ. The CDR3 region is CASSDGRGGGETQYF. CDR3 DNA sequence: TGCGCCAGCAGCGACGGACGGGGGGGAGGAGAGACCCAGTACTTC.

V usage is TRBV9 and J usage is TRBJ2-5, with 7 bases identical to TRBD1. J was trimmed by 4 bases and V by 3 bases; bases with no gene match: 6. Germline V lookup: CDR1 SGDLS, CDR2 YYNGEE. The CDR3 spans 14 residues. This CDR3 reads CASSGQGYRETQYF. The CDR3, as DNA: TGTGCCAGCAGCGGACAGGGTTATCGAGAGACCCAGTACTTC.

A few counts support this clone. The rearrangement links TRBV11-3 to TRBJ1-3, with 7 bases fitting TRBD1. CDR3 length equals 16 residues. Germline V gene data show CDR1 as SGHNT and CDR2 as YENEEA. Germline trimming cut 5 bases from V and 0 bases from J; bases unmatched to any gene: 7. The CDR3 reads CASSPGTAVSGNTIYF. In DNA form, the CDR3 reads TGTGCCAGCAGCCCTGGGACAGCCGTCTCTGGAAACACCATATATTTT.

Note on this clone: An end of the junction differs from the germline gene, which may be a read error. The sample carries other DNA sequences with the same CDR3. The CDR3 reads CASSEGGSAQHF. The CDR3 nucleotides read TGTGCTAGCAGTGAAGGAGGGTCGGCCCAGCATTTT. This chain uses TRBV2 with TRBJ1-5; D gene ambiguous. This CDR3 contains 12 residues. CDR1 and CDR2 (germline): SNHLY, FYNNEI. The entire variable domain, with the rest obtained from reference TRBV2 and TRBJ1-5, is as follows: EPEVTQTPSHQVTQMGQEVILRCVPISNHLYFYWYRQILGQKVEFLVSFYNNEISEKSEIFDDQFSVERPDGSNFTLKIRSTKLEDSAMYFCASSEGGSAQHFGDGTRLSIL.

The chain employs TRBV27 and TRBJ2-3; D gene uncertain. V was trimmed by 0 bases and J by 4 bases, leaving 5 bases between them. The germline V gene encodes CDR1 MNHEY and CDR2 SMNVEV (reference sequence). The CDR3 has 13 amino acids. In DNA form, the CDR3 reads TGTGCCAGCAGTTTATCCGCCTCAGATACGCAGTATTTT. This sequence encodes CASSLSASDTQYF.

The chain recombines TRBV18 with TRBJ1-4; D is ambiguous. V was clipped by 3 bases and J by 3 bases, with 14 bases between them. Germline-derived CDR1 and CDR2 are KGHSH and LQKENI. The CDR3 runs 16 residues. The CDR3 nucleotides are TGTGCCAGCTCACCGGGCAGAAGTCAGTCTAATGAAAAACTGTTTTTT. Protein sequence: CASSPGRSQSNEKLFF.

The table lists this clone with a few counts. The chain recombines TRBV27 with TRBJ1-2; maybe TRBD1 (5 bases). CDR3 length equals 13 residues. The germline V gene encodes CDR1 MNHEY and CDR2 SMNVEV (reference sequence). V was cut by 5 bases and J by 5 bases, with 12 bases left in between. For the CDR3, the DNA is TGTGCCAGCAGTCCCTTCCGACAGTATGGCTACACCTTC. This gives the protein CASSPFRQYGYTF.

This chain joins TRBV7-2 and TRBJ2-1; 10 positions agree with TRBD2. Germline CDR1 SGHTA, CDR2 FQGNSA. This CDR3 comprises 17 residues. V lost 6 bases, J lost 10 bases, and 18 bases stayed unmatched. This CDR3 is CASSYTGLAGEAWEQFF. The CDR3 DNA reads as TGTGCCAGCAGTTATACCGGCCTAGCGGGGGAGGCGTGGGAGCAGTTCTTC.

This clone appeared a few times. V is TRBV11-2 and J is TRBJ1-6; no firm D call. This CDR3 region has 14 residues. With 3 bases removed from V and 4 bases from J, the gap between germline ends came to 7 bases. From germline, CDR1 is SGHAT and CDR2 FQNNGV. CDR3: CASSFVLYNSPLHF. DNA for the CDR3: TGTGCCAGCAGCTTTGTGTTGTATAATTCACCCCTCCACTTT.

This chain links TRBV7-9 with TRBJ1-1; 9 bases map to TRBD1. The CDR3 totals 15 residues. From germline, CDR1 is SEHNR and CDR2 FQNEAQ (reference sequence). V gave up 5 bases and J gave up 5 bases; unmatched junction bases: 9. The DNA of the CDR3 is TGTGCCAGCAGCCTCAGCGGGGACAGGGCTACTGAAGCTTTCTTT. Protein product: CASSLSGDRATEAFF. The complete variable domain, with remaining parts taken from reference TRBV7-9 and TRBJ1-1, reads DTGVSQNPRHKITKRGQNVTFRCDPISEHNRLYWYRQTLGQGPEFLTYFQNEAQLEKSRLLSDRFSAERPKGSFSTLEIQRTEQGDSAMYLCASSLSGDRATEAFFGQGTRLTVV.

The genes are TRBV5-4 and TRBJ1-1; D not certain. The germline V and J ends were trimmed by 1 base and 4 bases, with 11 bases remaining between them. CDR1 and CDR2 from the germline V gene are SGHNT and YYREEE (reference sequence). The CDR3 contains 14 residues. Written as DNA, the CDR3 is TGTGCCAGCAGCTTGAGAGAGAGACCCACTGAAGCTTTCTTT. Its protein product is CASSLRERPTEAFF.

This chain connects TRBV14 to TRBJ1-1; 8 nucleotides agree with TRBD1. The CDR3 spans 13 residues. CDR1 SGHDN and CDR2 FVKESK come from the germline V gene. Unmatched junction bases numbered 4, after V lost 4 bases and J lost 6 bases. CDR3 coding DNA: TGTGCCAGCAGCCGAACGACAGGGGCTGAAGCTTTCTTT. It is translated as CASSRTTGAEAFF.

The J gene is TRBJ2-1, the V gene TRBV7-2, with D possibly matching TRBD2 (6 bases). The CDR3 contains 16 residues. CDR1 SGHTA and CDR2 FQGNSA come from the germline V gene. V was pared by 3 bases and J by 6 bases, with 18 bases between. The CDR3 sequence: CASSFGGTVPTNEQFF. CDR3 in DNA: TGTGCCAGCAGCTTTGGTGGGACTGTACCTACCAATGAGCAGTTCTTC.

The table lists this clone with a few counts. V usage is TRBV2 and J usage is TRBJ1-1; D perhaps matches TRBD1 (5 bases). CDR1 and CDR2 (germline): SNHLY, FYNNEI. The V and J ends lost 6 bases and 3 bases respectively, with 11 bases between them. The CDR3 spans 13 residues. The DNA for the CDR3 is TGTGCCAGCAGAGGAGACAGCCACACTGAAGCTTTCTTT. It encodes CASRGDSHTEAFF.

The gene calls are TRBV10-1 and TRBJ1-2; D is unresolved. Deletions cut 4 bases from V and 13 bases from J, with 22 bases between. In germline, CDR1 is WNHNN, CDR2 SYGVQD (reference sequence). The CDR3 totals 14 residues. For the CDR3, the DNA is TGCGCCAGCAGTGTCAGTCAATGGGTCGTTTCGTCCACCTTC. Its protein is CASSVSQWVVSSTF.

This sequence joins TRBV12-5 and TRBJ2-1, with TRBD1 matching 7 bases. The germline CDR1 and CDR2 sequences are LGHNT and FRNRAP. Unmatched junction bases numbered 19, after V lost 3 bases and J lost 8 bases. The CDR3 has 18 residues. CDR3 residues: CASGFSPRGRRGFDEQFF. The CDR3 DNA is TGTGCTAGTGGTTTCTCCCCGAGGGGGCGAAGGGGATTCGATGAGCAGTTCTTC.

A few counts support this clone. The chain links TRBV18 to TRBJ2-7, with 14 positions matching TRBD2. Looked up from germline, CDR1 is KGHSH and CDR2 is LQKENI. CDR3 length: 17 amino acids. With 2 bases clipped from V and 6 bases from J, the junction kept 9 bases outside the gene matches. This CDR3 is CASSPSPGLAGAGEQYF. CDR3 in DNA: TGTGCCAGCTCACCATCCCCGGGACTAGCGGGGGCTGGCGAGCAGTACTTC.

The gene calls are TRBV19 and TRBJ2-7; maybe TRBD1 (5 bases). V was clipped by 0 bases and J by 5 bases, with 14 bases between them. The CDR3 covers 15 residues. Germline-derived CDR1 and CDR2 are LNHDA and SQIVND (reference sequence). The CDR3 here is CASSIDRQGFNEQYF. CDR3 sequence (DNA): TGTGCCAGTAGTATAGATCGGCAGGGATTCAACGAGCAGTACTTC.

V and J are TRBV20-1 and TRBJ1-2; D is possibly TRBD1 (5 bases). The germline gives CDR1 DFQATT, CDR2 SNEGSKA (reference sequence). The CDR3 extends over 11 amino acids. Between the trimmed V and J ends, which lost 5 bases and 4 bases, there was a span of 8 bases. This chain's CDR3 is CSAQGSYGYTF. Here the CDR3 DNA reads TGCAGTGCTCAGGGTAGCTATGGCTACACCTTC.

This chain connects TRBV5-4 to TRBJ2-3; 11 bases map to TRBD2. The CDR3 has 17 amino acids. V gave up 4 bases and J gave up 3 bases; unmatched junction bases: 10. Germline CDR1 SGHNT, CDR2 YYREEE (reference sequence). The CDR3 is CASSPAGASGGTDTQYF. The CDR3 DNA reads TGTGCCAGCAGCCCCGCCGGGGCTAGCGGGGGGACAGATACGCAGTATTTT. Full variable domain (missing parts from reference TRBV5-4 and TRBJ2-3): ETGVTQSPTHLIKTRGQQVTLRCSSQSGHNTVSWYQQALGQGPQFIFQYYREEENGRGNFPPRFSGLQFPNYSSELNVNALELDDSALYLCASSPAGASGGTDTQYFGPGTRLTVL.

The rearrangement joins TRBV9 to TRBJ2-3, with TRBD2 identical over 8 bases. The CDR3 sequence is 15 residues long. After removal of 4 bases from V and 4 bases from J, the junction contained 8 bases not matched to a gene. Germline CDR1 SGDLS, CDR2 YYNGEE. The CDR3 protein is CASSPRTSLADTQYF. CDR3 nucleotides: TGTGCCAGCAGCCCCCGGACTAGCTTAGCAGATACGCAGTATTTT.

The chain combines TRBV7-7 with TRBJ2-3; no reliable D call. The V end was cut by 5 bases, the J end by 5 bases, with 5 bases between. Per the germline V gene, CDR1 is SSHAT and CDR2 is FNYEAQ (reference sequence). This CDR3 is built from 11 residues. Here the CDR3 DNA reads TGTGCCAGCAGCACGGGAGATACGCAGTATTTT. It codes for CASSTGDTQYF.